A single sample is the source of the 30 T cell receptor beta chains below, sequenced in a study of cytomegalovirus exposure and HLA in healthy donors. PCR employed 60 Vbeta and 13 Jbeta primers. Data came from immunoSEQ multiplex PCR; TCRdb stores just in-frame clones and leaves some out. The sample includes 95,000 to 150,000 clones. The sequenced material came from PBMCs. The receptors originated from a young man in good health and CMV-seronegative.

V usage is TRBV7-3 and J usage is TRBJ2-3, with TRBD2 as a possible D gene (5 bases). The CDR3 spans 18 residues. V lost 5 bases and J lost 0, with 21 bases in between. Germline CDR1 SGHTA, CDR2 FQGTGA. The CDR3: CASSPIGGVSTSTDTQYF. The CDR3 DNA sequence: TGTGCCAGCAGCCCCATTGGAGGAGTATCGACTAGCACAGATACGCAGTATTTT.

J is TRBJ2-7 and V is TRBV30; D is possibly TRBD1 (6 bases). CDR1 and CDR2 from the germline V gene are GTSNPN and SVGIG (reference sequence). This CDR3 comprises 13 residues. V lost 0 bases and J 3 bases, leaving 9 bases between the germline ends. This CDR3 reads CAWSVRTVYEQYF. CDR3 coding DNA: TGTGCCTGGAGTGTACGGACAGTCTACGAGCAGTACTTC.

The chain combines TRBV27 with TRBJ2-7; no clear D gene. V dropped 3 bases and J dropped 2 bases, with 8 bases sitting between them. This CDR3 contains 13 residues. Germline loops: CDR1 MNHEY, CDR2 SMNVEV (reference sequence). CDR3 sequence reads: CASSFHRTYEQYF. In DNA, the CDR3 is TGTGCCAGCAGTTTTCACAGAACCTACGAGCAGTACTTC.

The V and J genes are TRBV14 and TRBJ1-4; TRBD1 agrees at 8 bases. V dropped 2 bases and J dropped 2; count of bases not matched to a gene: 1. Germline CDR1 SGHDN, CDR2 FVKESK. This CDR3 spans 15 amino acids. The chain's CDR3 is CASSQYRGTNEKLFF. CDR3 coding DNA: TGTGCCAGCAGCCAATACAGGGGGACTAATGAAAAACTGTTTTTT.

The rearrangement joins TRBV4-1 to TRBJ2-1; TRBD1 matches 9 bases. The CDR3 sequence is 14 residues long. J was trimmed by 7 bases and V by 4 bases; bases with no gene match: 5. Germline CDR1 MGHRA, CDR2 YSYEKL. CDR3 DNA sequence: TGCGCCAGCAGCCGGGACAGGGTAGAGAATGAGCAGTTCTTC. Translation gives CASSRDRVENEQFF.

V and J are TRBV14 and TRBJ1-2, with no clear D. Between the trimmed V and J ends, which lost 1 base and 7 bases, there was a span of 10 bases. The germline V gene encodes CDR1 SGHDN and CDR2 FVKESK. This CDR3 region has 13 residues. The CDR3 nucleotides read TGTGCCAGCAGCCAAGGGGAGCGGACTGGCTACACCTTC. Protein product: CASSQGERTGYTF.

The chain combines TRBV4-1 with TRBJ2-3; 11 bases are a match to TRBD2. V shed 5 bases and J 5 bases; nucleotides not matched to a gene: 12. Germline CDR1 and CDR2: MGHRA and YSYEKL. The length of the CDR3 is 17 residues. CDR3 loop: CASSTRLTSGIRDTQYF. CDR3 nucleotide sequence: TGCGCCAGCAGCACCCGACTGACTAGCGGGATTAGAGATACGCAGTATTTT.

The chain combines TRBV30 with TRBJ2-3; 11 nucleotides agree with TRBD2. The CDR3 covers 14 residues. Germline V gene lookup returns CDR1 GTSNPN and CDR2 SVGIG (reference sequence). Written as DNA, the CDR3 is TGTGCACGGACTAGCGGGTATAGCACAGATACGCAGTATTTT. Its protein is CARTSGYSTDTQYF.

V usage is TRBV19 and J usage is TRBJ2-1, with D tentatively TRBD2 (5 bases). Germline CDR1 reads LNHDA; CDR2 reads SQIVND (reference sequence). Deletions cut 3 bases from V and 9 bases from J, with 15 bases between. The CDR3 length is 14 residues. The CDR3 loop reads CASSIGVIGVEQFF. The CDR3 DNA reads TGTGCCAGTAGTATTGGGGTTATCGGGGTTGAGCAGTTCTTC.

V usage is TRBV28 and J usage is TRBJ1-1; D is ambiguous. Trimming removed 5 bases from V and 3 bases from J, with 4 bases in between. CDR1 and CDR2 (germline): MDHEN, SYDVKM. This CDR3 has 11 residues. The CDR3 is CASSAHTEAFF. As DNA, the CDR3 is TGTGCCAGCAGTGCGCACACTGAAGCTTTCTTT.

The rearrangement uses TRBV5-6 and TRBJ1-1; D unresolved. Germline values: CDR1 SGHDT, CDR2 YYEEEE. With 0 bases removed from V and 2 bases from J, the gap between germline ends came to 8 bases. The CDR3 has 14 amino acids. The CDR3 sequence: CASSLGRINTEAFF. As DNA, the CDR3 is TGTGCCAGCAGCTTGGGGCGGATTAACACTGAAGCTTTCTTT.

The chain couples TRBV7-2 to TRBJ2-7, with 9 bases aligning to TRBD1. J gave up 3 bases and V 5 bases, and 8 bases lay outside the gene matches. CDR3 length equals 15 residues. Germline V gene lookup returns CDR1 SGHTA and CDR2 FQGNSA. Written as DNA, the CDR3 is TGTGCCAGCAGCCAAACCGGGACAGGGTACTACGAGCAGTACTTC. Translation: CASSQTGTGYYEQYF.

This chain links TRBV5-1 with TRBJ2-1; D gene uncertain. Trimming left V 3 bases short and J 0 bases short, with 13 bases between. The CDR3 is made up of 16 amino acids. The V gene's germline CDR1 is SGHRS and CDR2 YFSETQ. This CDR3 reads CASSSTTRSSYNEQFF. Here the CDR3 DNA reads TGCGCCAGCAGCTCCACAACACGGAGCTCCTACAATGAGCAGTTCTTC.

V gene TRBV28 combines with J gene TRBJ1-5, with D tentatively TRBD1 (5 bases). Germline V gives CDR1 MDHEN, CDR2 SYDVKM. Trimming took off 6 bases at V and 3 bases at J, with 15 bases between the two ends. The CDR3 has 15 residues. CDR3 DNA: TGTGCCAGCAGAACAGGACGGGGGATCAATCAGCCCCAGCATTTT. Translating it yields CASRTGRGINQPQHF.

This sequence joins TRBV10-3 and TRBJ2-1; 8 bases match TRBD2. This CDR3 has 15 amino acids. Germline V gene sequence: CDR1 ENHRY, CDR2 SYGVKD. The V and J ends lost 0 bases and 16 bases, in that order; junction bases with no gene match: 14. The CDR3 loop is CAISESGGIAGPRFF. CDR3 coding DNA: TGTGCCATCAGTGAGTCTGGTGGAATAGCGGGGCCGCGATTCTTC.

This rearrangement joins TRBV5-6 to TRBJ1-3; tentative D call: TRBD1 (6 bases). The germline CDR1 and CDR2 sequences are SGHDT and YYEEEE. The V and J ends lost 0 bases and 8 bases respectively, with 9 bases between them. The CDR3 totals 13 residues. The CDR3 bases are TGTGCCAGCAGCTTGGACAGGGTAGACACCATATATTTT. It yields the protein CASSLDRVDTIYF.

The V gene is TRBV4-1, the J gene TRBJ2-5; 10 positions match TRBD2. Trimming at V came to 1 base and at J to 1 base, leaving 3 bases not matched to a gene. The CDR3 has 16 amino acids. Per germline, CDR1 MGHRA and CDR2 YSYEKL. The CDR3 sequence: CASSQVSGGPQETQYF. Here the CDR3 DNA reads TGCGCCAGCAGCCAAGTTAGCGGGGGGCCCCAAGAGACCCAGTACTTC.

This chain connects TRBV9 to TRBJ2-3; tentatively, D is TRBD2 (7 bases). From germline, CDR1 is SGDLS and CDR2 YYNGEE. CDR3 size: 16 residues. V gave up 0 bases and J gave up 5 bases, with 16 bases separating them. CDR3 in amino acids: CASSVGNGGPIDTQYF. In DNA form, the CDR3 reads TGTGCCAGCAGCGTAGGGAACGGGGGGCCTATAGATACGCAGTATTTT. Supplemented by reference TRBV9 and TRBJ2-3, the full variable domain reads DSGVTQTPKHLITATGQRVTLRCSPRSGDLSVYWYQQSLDQGLQFLIQYYNGEERAKGNILERFSAQQFPDLHSELNLSSLELGDSALYFCASSVGNGGPIDTQYFGPGTRLTVL.

V and J are TRBV29-1 and TRBJ2-5, with TRBD1 matching 8 bases. The last part of the DNA fits TRBJ2-7 better; the J call may be wrong. Germline lookup yields CDR1 SQVTM and CDR2 ANQGSEA. The CDR3 loop spans 12 amino acids. The CDR3 sequence is CSVEQGAGEQYF. In DNA, the CDR3 is TGCAGCGTTGAACAGGGGGCCGGCGAGCAGTACTTC.

The chain has TRBV7-3 and TRBJ2-1; D is possibly TRBD1 (6 bases). V was clipped by 6 bases and J by 5 bases, with 14 bases between them. In germline, CDR1 is SGHTA, CDR2 FQGTGA. This CDR3 region has 14 residues. As DNA, the CDR3 is TGTGCCAGCAGTCCACAGGGATGGGACAATGAGCAGTTCTTC. Translated, it gives CASSPQGWDNEQFF. Supplemented by reference TRBV7-3 and TRBJ2-1, the full variable domain reads GAGVSQTPSNKVTEKGKYVELRCDPISGHTALYWYRQSLGQGPEFLIYFQGTGAADDSGLPNDRFFAVRPEGSVSTLKIQRTERGDSAVYLCASSPQGWDNEQFFGPGTRLTVL.

V gene TRBV5-1 combines with J gene TRBJ1-4, with D unresolved. The V gene lost 4 bases and the J gene lost 3 bases, with 10 bases spanning the gap. Germline CDR1 SGHRS, CDR2 YFSETQ. There are 14 residues in the CDR3. The CDR3 reads CASSRTASNEKLFF. Here the CDR3 DNA reads TGCGCCAGCAGCAGAACAGCATCTAATGAAAAACTGTTTTTT.

The gene calls are TRBV27 and TRBJ1-1; D uncertain. V was cut by 2 bases and J by 6 bases, with 13 bases left in between. CDR1 is MNHEY, CDR2 SMNVEV, per germline (reference sequence). The CDR3 is 14 residues long. CDR3 region: CASSLRGLRPEAFF. The CDR3, as DNA: TGTGCCAGCAGTTTAAGAGGGCTGAGACCTGAAGCTTTCTTT.

On this clone: Sequence at one end of the junction differs from germline and may be a read error. The chain couples TRBV28 to TRBJ2-7; D is perhaps TRBD1 (7 bases). The length of the CDR3 is 12 residues. In germline, CDR1 is MDHEN, CDR2 SYDVKM. The CDR3 spells CASSFRYAGQIF. DNA for the CDR3: TGTGCCAGCAGTTTCCGCTATGCGGGACAGATATTC.

This chain uses TRBV7-3 with TRBJ1-5; D unresolved. The CDR3 totals 15 residues. Between the trimmed V and J ends, which lost 5 bases and 0 bases, there was a span of 11 bases. Germline V lookup: CDR1 SGHTA, CDR2 FQGTGA. The chain's CDR3 is CASSPSGYSNQPQHF. Here the CDR3 DNA reads TGTGCCAGCAGCCCCTCGGGGTATAGCAATCAGCCCCAGCATTTT.

CDR3: CASSLGGSGKNIQYF. CDR3 DNA sequence: TGTGCCAGCAGTTTAGGTGGGTCGGGCAAAAACATTCAGTACTTC. The gene calls are TRBV27 and TRBJ2-4, with D unclear. The CDR3 extends over 15 amino acids. Trimming shortened V by 2 bases and J by 3 bases, and 11 bases separated the two germline ends. The germline gives CDR1 MNHEY, CDR2 SMNVEV (reference sequence).

V usage is TRBV4-1 and J usage is TRBJ2-3, with 7 bases lining up with TRBD2. The germline CDR1 and CDR2 sequences are MGHRA and YSYEKL. The CDR3 has 18 amino acids. V lost 0 bases, J lost 4 bases, and 13 bases stayed unmatched. Here the CDR3 DNA reads TGCGCCAGCAGCCAAGAGGGTACGGGCGGGGGTAGAGCAGATACGCAGTATTTT. It codes for CASSQEGTGGGRADTQYF.

This chain joins TRBV7-9 and TRBJ2-3; 9 bases fit TRBD1. From germline, CDR1 is SEHNR and CDR2 FQNEAQ (reference sequence). CDR3 length: 17 residues. Trimming took 1 base from V and 5 from J; bases not matched to a gene: 10. The CDR3 loop is CASSLVGTGFKKDTQYF. The CDR3 DNA is TGTGCCAGCAGCTTAGTCGGGACAGGGTTTAAAAAAGATACGCAGTATTTT. Based on the CDR3 plus reference TRBV7-9 and TRBJ2-3, the full variable domain is DTGVSQNPRHKITKRGQNVTFRCDPISEHNRLYWYRQTLGQGPEFLTYFQNEAQLEKSRLLSDRFSAERPKGSFSTLEIQRTEQGDSAMYLCASSLVGTGFKKDTQYFGPGTRLTVL.

The V and J genes are TRBV18 and TRBJ1-1; 8 bases align to TRBD1. Losses at the gene ends were 3 bases for V and 4 bases for J; bases not matched to a gene: 7. The CDR3 is 15 amino acids. CDR1 KGHSH and CDR2 LQKENI come from the germline V gene. CDR3 sequence reads: CASSPLDRVFTEAFF. CDR3 bases: TGTGCCAGCTCACCCCTGGACAGGGTATTCACTGAAGCTTTCTTT.

The rearrangement joins TRBV7-9 to TRBJ1-4, with D hard to call. The V end was cut by 1 base, the J end by 5 bases, with 11 bases between. This CDR3 has 15 residues. Germline V lookup: CDR1 SEHNR, CDR2 FQNEAQ (reference sequence). The CDR3 loop reads CASSLGAGGNEKLFF. CDR3 sequence (DNA): TGTGCCAGCAGCTTAGGGGCAGGAGGAAATGAAAAACTGTTTTTT.

Regarding this clone: This sample includes further DNA sequences coding for the same CDR3. V usage is TRBV7-9 and J usage is TRBJ2-7; TRBD1 might be the D (6 bases). The V end lost 5 bases, the J end lost 4 bases, and 9 bases lay between the germline ends. CDR3 length equals 12 residues. Germline V lookup: CDR1 SEHNR, CDR2 FQNEAQ (reference sequence). The CDR3 bases are TGTGCCAGCAGCCAAACAGGGTACGAGCAGTACTTC. It specifies CASSQTGYEQYF. The full variable domain, in which reference TRBV7-9 and TRBJ2-7 provide the parts outside the CDR3, is DTGVSQNPRHKITKRGQNVTFRCDPISEHNRLYWYRQTLGQGPEFLTYFQNEAQLEKSRLLSDRFSAERPKGSFSTLEIQRTEQGDSAMYLCASSQTGYEQYFGPGTRLTVT.